A single sample is the source of the 14 T cell receptor beta chains below, sequenced in a study of identical twins. Each CDR3 protein is one row after TCRdb ran MiXCR on the 5' RACE reads. The sample records about 920,000 distinct CDR3 sequences, 10% to 15% being singletons. These data were also filed under a second study, of yellow fever vaccine responses in identical twins.

Sequenced input: PBMCs. These receptors all come from a woman between 18 and 29 years old in good health.

This clonotype was detected a few times. This sequence joins TRBV2 and TRBJ1-1; tentative D call: TRBD1 (6 bases). V was shortened by 4 bases and J by 1 base, with 22 bases between the two germline ends. Germline CDR1 SNHLY, CDR2 FYNNEI. The CDR3 sequence is 18 residues long. The CDR3 nucleotides read TGTGCCAGCAGTGCGGGACATGGGACGCCTTTCCCGAACACTGAAGCTTTCTTT. It is translated as CASSAGHGTPFPNTEAFF.

The chain joins TRBV5-6 to TRBJ2-7; the D is unclear. The CDR3 length is 13 residues. Germline V gives CDR1 SGHDT, CDR2 YYEEEE. Deletions cut 1 base from V and 7 bases from J, with 12 bases between. The CDR3 loop reads CASSLNSQAEQYV. The CDR3 nucleotides are TGTGCCAGCAGCTTGAACAGCCAGGCGGAGCAGTACGTC.

The sample holds many counts of this clonotype. The gene calls are TRBV21-1 and TRBJ2-4; TRBD1 was called by the table and not checked on the DNA. TRBV21-1 is classified as a pseudogene. The CDR3 spans 17 residues. CDR3 nucleotides: TGTGCCAGCAGCAGGGGGGGGGACCCCCTAGCCAAAAACATTCAGTACTTC. Amino acids: CASSRGGDPLAKNIQYF.

This clonotype was found many times. The chain carries TRBV5-1 and TRBJ1-1, with 8 bases fitting TRBD1. The CDR3 loop spans 15 amino acids. Trimming took 0 bases from V and 2 from J; bases not matched to a gene: 3. Germline CDR1 reads SGHRS; CDR2 reads YFSETQ. This CDR3 reads CASSLETGGNTEAFF. CDR3 sequence (DNA): TGCGCCAGCAGCTTGGAAACAGGGGGAAACACTGAAGCTTTCTTT.

This clonotype appeared a few times. The V and J genes are TRBV6-2 or TRBV6-3 and TRBJ1-5; no firm D call. CDR3 length equals 16 residues. Trimming took off 6 bases at V and 0 bases at J, with 15 bases between the two ends. Germline V gene lookup returns CDR1 MNHEY and CDR2 SVGEGT. The CDR3 nucleotides read TGTGCCAGCAGCCACGGGCCAGGACGTAGCAATCAGCCCCAGCATTTT. Translating gives CASSHGPGRSNQPQHF.

This clonotype was recorded at least ten times. J is TRBJ2-7 and V is TRBV25-1; tentatively, D is TRBD1 (6 bases). The CDR3 covers 15 residues. Germline CDR1 and CDR2: MGHDK and SYGVNS. V was clipped by 3 bases and J by 2 bases, with 14 bases between them. In DNA, the CDR3 is TGTGCCAGCAGTGAGACCACCGGGACACCCTACGAGCAGTACTTC. Its protein product is CASSETTGTPYEQYF.

This clonotype was seen more than once but under ten times. The chain is built from TRBV9 and TRBJ2-1, with a possible D match to TRBD1 (5 bases). The germline V gene encodes CDR1 SGDLS and CDR2 YYNGEE. CDR3 size: 15 residues. With 0 bases removed from V and 3 bases from J, the gap between germline ends came to 10 bases. The CDR3: CASSVEGRDYNEQFF. CDR3 bases: TGTGCCAGCAGCGTAGAGGGCAGGGACTACAATGAGCAGTTCTTC.

This clonotype came up a few times. The V gene is TRBV25-1, the J gene TRBJ2-7; TRBD2 agrees at 9 bases. The CDR3 is 16 amino acids. The junction had 14 bases not matched to a gene; V was cut back by 6 bases and J by 5 bases. The V gene's germline CDR1 is MGHDK and CDR2 SYGVNS. The DNA of the CDR3 is TGTGCCAGCAGAGGGGCTAGCGGGACCCTTTGGAACGAGCAGTACTTC. Protein: CASRGASGTLWNEQYF.

This clonotype was recorded at least ten times. The chain recombines TRBV5-1 with TRBJ2-7; D is unresolved. The CDR3 length is 16 residues. Germline V gene lookup returns CDR1 SGHRS and CDR2 YFSETQ. V gave up 4 bases and J gave up 4 bases, with 21 bases separating them. CDR3 loop: CASSPGLPISAYEQYV. CDR3 DNA: TGCGCCAGCAGCCCGGGCCTCCCCATTTCGGCTTACGAGCAGTACGTC.

The chain is built from TRBV11-2 and TRBJ2-2; 8 bases match TRBD1. This CDR3 is 16 amino acids long. Germline CDR1 reads SGHAT; CDR2 reads FQNNGV. V gave up 3 bases and J gave up 2 bases; unmatched junction bases: 5. The DNA of the CDR3 is TGTGCCAGCAGCTTCCGGACAGGGAGTAACACCGGGGAGCTGTTTTTT. Encoded protein: CASSFRTGSNTGELFF.

The J gene is TRBJ2-3, the V gene TRBV6-5; perhaps TRBD2 as D (6 bases). The CDR3 runs 17 residues. Germline assignment: CDR1 MNHEY and CDR2 SVGAGI. Between the trimmed V and J ends, which lost 0 bases and 3 bases, there was a span of 16 bases. The CDR3 sequence is CASSYSPPSDQTDTQYF. The CDR3 DNA reads TGTGCCAGCAGTTACTCACCTCCTAGCGATCAAACAGATACGCAGTATTTT.

The V and J genes are TRBV28 and TRBJ2-1, with 7 bases aligning to TRBD2. The germline V gene encodes CDR1 MDHEN and CDR2 SYDVKM. The CDR3 has 15 amino acids. The V gene end was trimmed by 4 bases and the J gene end by 5 bases; junction bases not matched to a gene: 8. CDR3 protein: CASSSGGGNHNEQFF. The CDR3 DNA is TGTGCCAGCAGTTCTGGGGGGGGGAATCACAATGAGCAGTTCTTC.

The chain employs TRBV12-3 or TRBV12-4 and TRBJ2-5; weak D call: TRBD1 (5 bases). The CDR3 covers 13 residues. V lost 6 bases to trimming and J lost 5 bases, with 13 bases between them. CDR3 region: CASSQQARETQYF. CDR3 DNA: TGTGCCAGCAGCCAACAGGCCCGTGAGACCCAGTACTTC.

The genes are TRBV20-1 and TRBJ1-1; D is undetermined. The CDR3 spans 12 residues. V was shortened by 7 bases and J by 3 bases, with 12 bases between the two germline ends. The germline V gene has CDR1 DFQATT and CDR2 SNEGSKA (reference sequence). The CDR3 protein is CSGGRIDTEAFF. The CDR3 bases are TGCAGTGGAGGGAGGATCGACACTGAAGCTTTCTTT.